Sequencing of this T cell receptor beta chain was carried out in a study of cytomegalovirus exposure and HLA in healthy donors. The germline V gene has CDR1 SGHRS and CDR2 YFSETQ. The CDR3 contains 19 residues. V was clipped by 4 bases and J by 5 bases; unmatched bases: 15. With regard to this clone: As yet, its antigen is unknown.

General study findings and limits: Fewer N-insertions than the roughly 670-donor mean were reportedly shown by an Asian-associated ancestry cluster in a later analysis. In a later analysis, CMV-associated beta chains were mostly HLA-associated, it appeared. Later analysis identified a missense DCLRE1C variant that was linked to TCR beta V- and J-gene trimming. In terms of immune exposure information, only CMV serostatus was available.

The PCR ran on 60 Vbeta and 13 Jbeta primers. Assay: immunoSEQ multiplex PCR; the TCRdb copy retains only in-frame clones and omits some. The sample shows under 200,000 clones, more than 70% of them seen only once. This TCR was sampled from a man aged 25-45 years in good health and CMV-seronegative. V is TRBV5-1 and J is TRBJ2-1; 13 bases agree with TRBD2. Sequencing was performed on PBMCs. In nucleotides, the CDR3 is TGCGCCAGCAGCCAACGGACTAGCGGGAGAGTTGCTCGGGACAATGAGCAGTTCTTC. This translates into CASSQRTSGRVARDNEQFF.